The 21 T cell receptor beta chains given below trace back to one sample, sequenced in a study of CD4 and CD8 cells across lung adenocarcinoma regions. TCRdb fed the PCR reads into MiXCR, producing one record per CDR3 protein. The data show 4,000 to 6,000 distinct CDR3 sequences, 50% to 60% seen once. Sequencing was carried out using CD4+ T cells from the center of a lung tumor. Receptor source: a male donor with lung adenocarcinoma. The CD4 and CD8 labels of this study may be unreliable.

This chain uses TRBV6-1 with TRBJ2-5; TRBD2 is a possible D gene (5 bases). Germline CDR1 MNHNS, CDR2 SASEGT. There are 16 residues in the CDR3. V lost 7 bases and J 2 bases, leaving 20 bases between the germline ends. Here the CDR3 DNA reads TGTGCCAGCAACGCAAGGGAGAGGATGGGGCAAGAGACCCAGTACTTC. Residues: CASNARERMGQETQYF.

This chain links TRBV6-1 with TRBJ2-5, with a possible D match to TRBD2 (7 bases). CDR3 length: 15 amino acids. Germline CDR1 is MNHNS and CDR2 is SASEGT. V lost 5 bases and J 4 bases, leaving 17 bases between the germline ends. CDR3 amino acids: CASSTRQGRGETQYF. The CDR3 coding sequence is TGTGCCAGCAGTACCCGCCAGGGGAGGGGAGAGACCCAGTACTTC.

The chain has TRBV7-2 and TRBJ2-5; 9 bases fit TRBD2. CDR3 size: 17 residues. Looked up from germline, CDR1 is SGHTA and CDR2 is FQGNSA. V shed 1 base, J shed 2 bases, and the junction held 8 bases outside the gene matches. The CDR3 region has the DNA TGTGCCAGCAGCTTAGTTGGCGGGGGGGCCCTTCAAGAGACCCAGTACTTC. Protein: CASSLVGGGALQETQYF. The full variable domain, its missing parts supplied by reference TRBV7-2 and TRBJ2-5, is GAGVSQSPSNKVTEKGKDVELRCDPISGHTALYWYRQSLGQGLEFLIYFQGNSAPDKSGLPSDRFSAERTGGSVSTLTIQRTQQEDSAVYLCASSLVGGGALQETQYFGPGTRLLVL.

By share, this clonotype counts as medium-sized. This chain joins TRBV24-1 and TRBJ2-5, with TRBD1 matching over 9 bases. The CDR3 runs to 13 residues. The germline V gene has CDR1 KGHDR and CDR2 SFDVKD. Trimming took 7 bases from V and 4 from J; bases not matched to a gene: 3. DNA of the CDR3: TGTGCCACCAGCATGACAGGGGGAGAGACCCAGTACTTC. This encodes CATSMTGGETQYF.

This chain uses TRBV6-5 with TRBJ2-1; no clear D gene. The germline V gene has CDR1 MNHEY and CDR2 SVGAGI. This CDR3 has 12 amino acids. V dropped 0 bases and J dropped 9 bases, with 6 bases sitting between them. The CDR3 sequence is CASSYSGGEQFF. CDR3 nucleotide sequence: TGTGCCAGCAGTTACTCGGGCGGTGAGCAGTTCTTC.

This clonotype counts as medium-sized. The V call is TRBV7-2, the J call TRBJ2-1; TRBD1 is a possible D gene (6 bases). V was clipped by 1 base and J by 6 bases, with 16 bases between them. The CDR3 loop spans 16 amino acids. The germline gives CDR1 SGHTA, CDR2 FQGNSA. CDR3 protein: CASSLEGRGVSNEQFF. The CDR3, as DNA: TGTGCCAGCAGCTTAGAGGGCAGGGGAGTCAGCAATGAGCAGTTCTTC.

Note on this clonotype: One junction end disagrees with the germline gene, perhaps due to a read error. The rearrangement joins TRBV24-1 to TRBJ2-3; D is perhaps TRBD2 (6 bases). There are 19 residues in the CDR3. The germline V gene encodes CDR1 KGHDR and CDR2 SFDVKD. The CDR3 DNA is TGTGCCACCAGTGACCCCCTTTGGTCGGGGCGGGGAGCCACAGATACTCAGTATTTT. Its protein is CATSDPLWSGRGATDTQYF.

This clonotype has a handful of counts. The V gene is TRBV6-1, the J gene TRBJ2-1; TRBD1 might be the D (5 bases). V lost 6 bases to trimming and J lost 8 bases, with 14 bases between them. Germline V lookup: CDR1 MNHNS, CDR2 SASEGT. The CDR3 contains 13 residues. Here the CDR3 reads CASSPLRGDEQFF. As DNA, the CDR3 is TGTGCCAGCAGCCCCCTAAGGGGCGATGAGCAGTTCTTC.

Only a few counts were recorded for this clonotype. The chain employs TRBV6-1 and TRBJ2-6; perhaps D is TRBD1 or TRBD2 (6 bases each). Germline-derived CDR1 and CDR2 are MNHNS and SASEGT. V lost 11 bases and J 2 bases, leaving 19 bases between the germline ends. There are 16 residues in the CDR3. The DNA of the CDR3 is TGTGCCCGGGGTGGAGGGGGGTCCCCTGGGGCCAACGTCCTGACTTTC. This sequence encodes CARGGGGSPGANVLTF.

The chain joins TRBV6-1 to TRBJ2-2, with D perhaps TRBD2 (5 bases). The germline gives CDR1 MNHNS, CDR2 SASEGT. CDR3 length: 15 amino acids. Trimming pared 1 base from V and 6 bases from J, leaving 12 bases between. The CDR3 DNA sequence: TGTGCCAGCAGTGAAGTGGGAGATGAATCCGGGGAGCTGTTTTTT. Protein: CASSEVGDESGELFF.

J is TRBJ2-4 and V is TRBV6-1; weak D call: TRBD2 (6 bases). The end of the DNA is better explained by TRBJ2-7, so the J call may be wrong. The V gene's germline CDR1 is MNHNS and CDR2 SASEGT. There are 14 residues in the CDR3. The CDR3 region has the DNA TGTGCCAGCAGTGATCGGGAGAGTAGATACGAGCAGTACTTC. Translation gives CASSDRESRYEQYF.

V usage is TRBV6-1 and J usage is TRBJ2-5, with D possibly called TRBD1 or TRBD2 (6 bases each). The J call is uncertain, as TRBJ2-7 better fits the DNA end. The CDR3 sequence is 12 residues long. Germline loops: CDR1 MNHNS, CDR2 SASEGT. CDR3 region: CASGGRLGEQYF. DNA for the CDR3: TGTGCCAGCGGGGGGCGACTCGGCGAGCAGTACTTC.

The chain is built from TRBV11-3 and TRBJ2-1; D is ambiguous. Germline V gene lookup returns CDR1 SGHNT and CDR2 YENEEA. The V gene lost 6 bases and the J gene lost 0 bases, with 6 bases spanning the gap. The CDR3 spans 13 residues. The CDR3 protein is CASRADSYNEQFF. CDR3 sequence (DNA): TGTGCCAGCAGGGCAGACTCCTACAATGAGCAGTTCTTC. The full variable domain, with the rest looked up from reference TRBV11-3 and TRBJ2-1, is EAGVVQSPRYKIIEKKQPVAFWCNPISGHNTLYWYLQNLGQGPELLIRYENEEAVDDSQLPKDRFSAERLKGVDSTLKIQPAELGDSAVYLCASRADSYNEQFFGPGTRLTVL.

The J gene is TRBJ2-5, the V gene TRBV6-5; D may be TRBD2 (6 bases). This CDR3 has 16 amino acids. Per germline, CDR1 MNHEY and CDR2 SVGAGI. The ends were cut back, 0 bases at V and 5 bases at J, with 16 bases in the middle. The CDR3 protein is CASSYSRERLRETQYF. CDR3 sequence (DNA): TGTGCCAGCAGTTACTCCCGGGAGAGGCTGAGGGAGACCCAGTACTTC.

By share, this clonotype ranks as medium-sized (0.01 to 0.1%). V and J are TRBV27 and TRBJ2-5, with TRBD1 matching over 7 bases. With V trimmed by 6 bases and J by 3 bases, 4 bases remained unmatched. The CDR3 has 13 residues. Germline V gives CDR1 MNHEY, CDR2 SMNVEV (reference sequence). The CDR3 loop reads CASRETGEETQYF. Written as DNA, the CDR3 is TGTGCCAGCAGGGAAACAGGGGAAGAGACCCAGTACTTC.

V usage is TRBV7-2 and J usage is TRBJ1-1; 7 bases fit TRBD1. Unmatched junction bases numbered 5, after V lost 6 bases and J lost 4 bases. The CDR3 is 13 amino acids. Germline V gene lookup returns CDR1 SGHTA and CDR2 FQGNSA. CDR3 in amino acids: CASRSTGRTEAFF. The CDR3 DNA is TGTGCCAGCAGGTCGACAGGGCGCACTGAAGCTTTCTTT.

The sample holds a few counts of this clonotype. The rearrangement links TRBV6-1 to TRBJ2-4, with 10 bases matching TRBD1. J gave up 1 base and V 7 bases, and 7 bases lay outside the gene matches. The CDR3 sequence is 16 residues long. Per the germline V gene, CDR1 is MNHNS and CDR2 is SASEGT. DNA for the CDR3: TGTGCCAGCATTGCCCGGGACAGGGGTGCCAAAAACATTCAGTACTTC. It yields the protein CASIARDRGAKNIQYF.

CDR3 sequence: CASSHPSGQGYGYTF. The CDR3 region has the DNA TGTGCCAGCAGCCATCCTTCGGGGCAGGGCTATGGCTACACCTTC. The chain joins TRBV4-2 to TRBJ1-2, with D perhaps matching TRBD1 (5 bases). The CDR3 loop spans 15 amino acids. CDR1 is LGHNA and CDR2 is YNFKEQ in the germline V gene. V lost 3 bases and J lost 4, with 15 bases in between.

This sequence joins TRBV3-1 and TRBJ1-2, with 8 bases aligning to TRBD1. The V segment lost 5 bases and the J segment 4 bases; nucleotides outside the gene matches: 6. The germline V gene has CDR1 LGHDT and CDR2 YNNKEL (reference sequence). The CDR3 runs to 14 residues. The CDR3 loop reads CASSSPGQGYGYTF. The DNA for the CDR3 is TGTGCCAGCAGCAGCCCCGGACAGGGCTATGGCTACACCTTC.

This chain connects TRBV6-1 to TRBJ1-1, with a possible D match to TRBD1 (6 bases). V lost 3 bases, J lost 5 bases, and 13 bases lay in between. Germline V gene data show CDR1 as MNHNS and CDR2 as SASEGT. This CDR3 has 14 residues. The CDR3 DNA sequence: TGTGCCAGCAGTGACAGGGGACGGGGGACTGAAGCTTTCTTT. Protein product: CASSDRGRGTEAFF.

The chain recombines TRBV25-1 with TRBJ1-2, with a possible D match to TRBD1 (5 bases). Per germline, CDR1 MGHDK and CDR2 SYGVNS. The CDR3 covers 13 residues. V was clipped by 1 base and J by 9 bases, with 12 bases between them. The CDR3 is CASSESGGYSYTF. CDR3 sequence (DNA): TGTGCCAGCAGTGAATCGGGGGGTTATAGCTACACCTTC.